Below are 5 T cell receptor beta chains sequenced from a single sample in a study of beta chain features in type 1 diabetes. The study reverse transcribed the entire isolated RNA, so it sequenced expressed TCRB transcripts. TCRdb's table, derived via immunoSEQ multiplex PCR, lists solely in-frame clones and lacks some. The table has 850,000 to 900,000 clones, 15% to 20% seen once. Source material: naive CD4+ T cells from blood. These receptors all come from a woman aged 18-29 years in good health.

This rearrangement joins TRBV5-1 to TRBJ2-1; the match to TRBD2 covers 7 bases. The germline V gene has CDR1 SGHRS and CDR2 YFSETQ. This CDR3 contains 13 residues. V lost 6 bases and J lost 7; bases outside the gene matches: 7. CDR3 residues: CASTTSYGNEQFF. The CDR3 bases are TGCGCCAGCACGACTAGCTATGGGAATGAGCAGTTCTTC.

The rearrangement links TRBV11-2 to TRBJ1-2, with 7 nucleotides matching TRBD1. Germline-derived CDR1 and CDR2 are SGHAT and FQNNGV. The V segment lost 0 bases and the J segment 12 bases; nucleotides outside the gene matches: 7. CDR3 length: 13 residues. CDR3 sequence (DNA): TGTGCCAGCAGCTTAGATCTCGGGACAGACCACACCTTC. It encodes CASSLDLGTDHTF.

A remark on this clone: The junction departs from germline at one end; a sequencing error may be responsible. V usage is TRBV7-7 and J usage is TRBJ1-1; D ambiguous. Germline CDR1 and CDR2: SSHAT and FNYEAQ (reference sequence). CDR3 size: 11 residues. CDR3 sequence (DNA): TGTGCTAGCAGCTTAACGTTGAAGGCTTTCTTT. This codes for CASSLTLKAFF.

This clone showed up just a few times. CDR3 DNA sequence: TGTGCCAGCAGTTTGCCTGCGGTGGGCACTGAAGCTTTCTTT. It is translated as CASSLPAVGTEAFF. V usage is TRBV27 and J usage is TRBJ1-1; the D is unclear. Trimming removed 3 bases from V and 4 bases from J, with 12 bases in between. Germline assignment: CDR1 MNHEY and CDR2 SMNVEV (reference sequence). This CDR3 has 14 residues.

This clone appeared a few times. The chain employs TRBV6-6 and TRBJ2-7; D unclear. Trimming removed 8 bases at V and 4 bases at J, with 9 bases between. The CDR3 covers 11 residues. Germline V gene lookup returns CDR1 MNHNY and CDR2 SVGAGI (reference sequence). The CDR3 nucleotides are TGTGCCAGCTCGAGTGTTTACGAGCAGTACTTC. It yields the protein CASSSVYEQYF.